This T cell receptor beta chain was sequenced during a study of blood T cell repertoires in COVID-19. The wider study: Italy, Spain and the United States were the sources of the convalescent and acute COVID-19 samples. Sources were T cells, B-cell-depleted T cells, or PBMCs; the material itself was cDNA or gDNA.

This CDR3 region has 16 residues. The ends lost 4 bases at V and 1 base at J; junction bases unmatched: 5. CDR1 KGHDR and CDR2 SFDVKD come from the germline V gene. Authors' methods: Scientists estimated how many nucleated cells there were by amplifying reference gene primers. TCRdb's table, derived via immunoSEQ multiplex PCR, lists solely in-frame clones and lacks some. D and trimming were read from the DNA, whereas the V and J calls and clone size are those reported in that table. The table shows roughly 8,500 clones, with 80% to 90% occurring only once. The chain couples TRBV24-1 to TRBJ2-2; 7 nucleotides line up with TRBD1. The TCR originated in a human donor in a cohort sampled during active COVID-19. The specimen was peripheral blood. The CDR3 bases are TGTGCCACCAGTGAACGACAGGGCGAGAACACCGGGGAGCTGTTTTTT. This codes for CATSERQGENTGELFF.